A single sample gave rise to the 20 T cell receptor beta chains below, sequenced in a study of blood T cell repertoires in COVID-19. Some clones are missing from TCRdb's copy, which holds only in-frame ones; the method was immunoSEQ multiplex PCR. This repertoire shows approximately 100,000 clones, around four fifths found once; its top ten account for more than 9%. Sequencing input: peripheral blood. The source is a man between 65 and 80 years old with acute or convalescent COVID-19.

The chain links TRBV11-2 to TRBJ1-5; D may be TRBD1 (6 bases). There are 13 residues in the CDR3. Germline V CDR1 and CDR2: SGHAT, FQNNGV. Trimming left V 4 bases short and J 8 bases short, with 12 bases between. The DNA for the CDR3 is TGTGCCAGCAGCTCCGGGGCAGGGGAGCCCCAGCATTTT. It is translated as CASSSGAGEPQHF. Full variable domain (remainder filled in from reference TRBV11-2 and TRBJ1-5): EAGVAQSPRYKIIEKRQSVAFWCNPISGHATLYWYQQILGQGPKLLIQFQNNGVVDDSQLPKDRFSAERLKGVDSTLKIQPAKLEDSAVYLCASSSGAGEPQHFGDGTRLSIL.

The V gene is TRBV5-1, the J gene TRBJ2-3, with 7 nucleotides matching TRBD2. V was pared by 5 bases and J by 4 bases, with 4 bases of the junction left unmatched. CDR1 and CDR2 from the germline V gene are SGHRS and YFSETQ. The CDR3 contains 13 residues. CDR3 protein: CASRFGGADTQYF. As DNA, the CDR3 is TGCGCCAGCAGGTTTGGGGGGGCAGATACGCAGTATTTT.

The V call is TRBV30, the J call TRBJ1-4; D gene uncertain. Deletions cut 0 bases from V and 1 base from J, with 9 bases between. Germline CDR1 reads GTSNPN; CDR2 reads SVGIG (reference sequence). The CDR3 extends over 15 amino acids. The DNA for the CDR3 is TGTGCCTGGAGTGTATGGAGTAAAACTAATGAAAAACTGTTTTTT. This encodes CAWSVWSKTNEKLFF.

This clone was counted a single time. J is TRBJ1-5 and V is TRBV6-6; tentatively, D is TRBD1 (5 bases). The CDR3 is 16 residues long. V gave up 2 bases and J gave up 11 bases, with 22 bases separating them. The V gene's germline CDR1 is MNHNY and CDR2 SVGAGI (reference sequence). This CDR3 is CASSYISDTPHLAQHF. In DNA, the CDR3 is TGTGCCAGCAGTTACATCTCGGACACACCTCATTTAGCCCAGCATTTT.

The genes are TRBV7-6 and TRBJ2-3; D perhaps matches TRBD1 (6 bases). V lost 1 base to trimming and J lost 0 bases, with 11 bases between them. This CDR3 has 16 residues. The V gene's germline CDR1 is SGHVS and CDR2 FNYEAQ. The CDR3 reads CASSLDRVGSTDTQYF. DNA for the CDR3: TGTGCCAGCAGCTTAGACAGGGTCGGCAGCACAGATACGCAGTATTTT.

The chain employs TRBV6-2 or TRBV6-3 and TRBJ1-2, with 9 nucleotides matching TRBD1. Trimming at V came to 5 bases and at J to 4 bases, leaving 5 bases not matched to a gene. CDR3 length: 14 residues. Germline loops: CDR1 MNHEY, CDR2 SVGEGT. DNA of the CDR3: TGTGCCAGCAGTCACCGGGACAGGGCCTATGGCTACACCTTC. This codes for CASSHRDRAYGYTF.

The V call is TRBV5-4, the J call TRBJ2-3; 7 bases line up with TRBD2. The CDR3 has 15 amino acids. Germline V gene sequence: CDR1 SGHNT, CDR2 YYREEE (reference sequence). Losses at the gene ends were 1 base for V and 0 bases for J; bases not matched to a gene: 2. The CDR3 loop is CASSLPGGSTDTQYF. The CDR3 DNA reads TGTGCCAGCAGCTTGCCCGGGGGGAGCACAGATACGCAGTATTTT. The full variable domain, in which reference TRBV5-4 and TRBJ2-3 provide the parts outside the CDR3, is ETGVTQSPTHLIKTRGQQVTLRCSSQSGHNTVSWYQQALGQGPQFIFQYYREEENGRGNFPPRFSGLQFPNYSSELNVNALELDDSALYLCASSLPGGSTDTQYFGPGTRLTVL.

This clone appeared once. This rearrangement joins TRBV5-6 to TRBJ1-2; the D gene is possibly TRBD1 (6 bases). The CDR3 covers 15 residues. Germline V gene lookup returns CDR1 SGHDT and CDR2 YYEEEE. V lost 5 bases and J lost 6, with 20 bases in between. CDR3 in amino acids: CASRGRGAKENGYTF. DNA for the CDR3: TGTGCCAGCAGAGGACGGGGGGCGAAGGAAAATGGCTACACCTTC.

The rearrangement links TRBV5-4 to TRBJ2-2; possible D gene TRBD2, 5 bases. Germline V gene data show CDR1 as SGHNT and CDR2 as YYREEE (reference sequence). V lost 9 bases and J lost 3, with 6 bases in between. The CDR3 loop spans 11 amino acids. DNA for the CDR3: TGTGCCATCGGGGACACCGGGGAGCTGTTTTTT. This translates into CAIGDTGELFF.

CDR3 coding DNA: TGTGCCAGCAGTGGGCAGGGCTTTGAAAAACTGTTTTTT. Translated, it gives CASSGQGFEKLFF. This rearrangement joins TRBV2 to TRBJ1-4; TRBD1 is a possible D gene (5 bases). V was pared by 4 bases and J by 7 bases, with 10 bases between. The CDR3 sequence is 13 residues long. The germline CDR1 and CDR2 sequences are SNHLY and FYNNEI.

The chain has TRBV6-5 and TRBJ1-2; D is ambiguous. This CDR3 has 13 residues. In germline, CDR1 is MNHEY, CDR2 SVGAGI. V lost 0 bases and J lost 8, with 10 bases in between. The DNA of the CDR3 is TGTGCCAGCAGTTACTCGTTAGGAGGCGGCTACACCTTC. Protein product: CASSYSLGGGYTF.

J is TRBJ2-1 and V is TRBV7-6; tentative D call: TRBD2 (5 bases). Germline V CDR1 and CDR2: SGHVS, FNYEAQ. The CDR3 sequence is 17 residues long. The V end lost 2 bases, the J end lost 0 bases, and 14 bases lay between the germline ends. The CDR3 spells CASSLIGGSDSYNEQFF. The DNA for the CDR3 is TGTGCCAGCAGCTTAATTGGCGGGTCGGACTCCTACAATGAGCAGTTCTTC.

CDR3 region: CASSQGGGNTIYF. CDR3 coding DNA: TGTGCCAGCAGCCAGGGGGGTGGAAACACCATATATTTT. This chain links TRBV3-1 (or the pseudogene TRBV3-2) with TRBJ1-3, with D tentatively TRBD1 (5 bases). V lost 3 bases and J lost 3, with 6 bases in between. The germline gives CDR1 LGHDT, CDR2 YNNKEL (reference sequence). This CDR3 comprises 13 residues.

This clone occurred once. V gene TRBV24-1 combines with J gene TRBJ2-1, with TRBD1 identical over 10 bases. The CDR3 sequence is 16 residues long. Germline-derived CDR1 and CDR2 are KGHDR and SFDVKD. V lost 0 bases to trimming and J lost 5 bases; unmatched junction nucleotides: 3. The CDR3 loop is CATSDLGTGVHNEQFF. Written as DNA, the CDR3 is TGTGCCACCAGTGATTTGGGGACAGGGGTACACAATGAGCAGTTCTTC.

The chain uses TRBV28 and TRBJ2-1; 9 nucleotides match TRBD1. The CDR3 contains 13 residues. CDR1 is MDHEN, CDR2 SYDVKM, per germline. V was pared by 6 bases and J by 15 bases, with 12 bases of the junction left unmatched. This chain's CDR3 is CASRPTTGTGPFF. The CDR3, as DNA: TGTGCCAGCAGGCCAACCACCGGGACAGGGCCGTTCTTC.

The genes are TRBV28 and TRBJ1-5, with D possibly being TRBD1 (5 bases). The CDR3 runs to 14 residues. V lost 8 bases and J lost 5, with 16 bases in between. Germline CDR1 is MDHEN and CDR2 is SYDVKM. This CDR3 reads CASSPPGPDQPQHF. CDR3 sequence (DNA): TGTGCCAGCTCCCCCCCAGGGCCGGATCAGCCCCAGCATTTT.

The chain couples TRBV5-4 to TRBJ1-6; 7 bases align to TRBD1. V shed 5 bases, J shed 1 base, and the junction held 12 bases outside the gene matches. This CDR3 comprises 18 residues. Germline V gene lookup returns CDR1 SGHNT and CDR2 YYREEE (reference sequence). For the CDR3, the DNA is TGTGCCAGCAGTTCAGACAGGGTGGGAGAGTCCTATAATTCACCCCTCCACTTT. Protein product: CASSSDRVGESYNSPLHF.

V is TRBV6-5 and J is TRBJ1-2, with 7 nucleotides matching TRBD1. The CDR3 covers 13 residues. Per the germline V gene, CDR1 is MNHEY and CDR2 is SVGAGI. J was trimmed by 8 bases and V by 6 bases; bases with no gene match: 9. The CDR3 DNA is TGTGCCAGCAGCCTTACAGGGGCTGTGGGCTACACCTTC. As protein: CASSLTGAVGYTF.

This clone occurred once. V usage is TRBV6-2 or TRBV6-3 and J usage is TRBJ2-7; 8 bases are a match to TRBD2. J lost 2 bases, V lost 4 bases, and 7 bases had no gene match. Germline V gene lookup returns CDR1 MNHEY and CDR2 SVGEGT. The CDR3 length is 15 residues. The CDR3 region is CASSSAGAETYEQYF. The CDR3 bases are TGTGCCAGCAGTTCAGCGGGGGCCGAGACCTACGAGCAGTACTTC.

The chain employs TRBV3-1 (or the pseudogene TRBV3-2) and TRBJ1-6; 8 bases are a match to TRBD1. After removal of 0 bases from V and 10 bases from J, the junction contained 5 bases not matched to a gene. The CDR3 totals 15 residues. The germline V gene encodes CDR1 LGHDT and CDR2 YNNKEL (reference sequence). CDR3 nucleotide sequence: TGTGCCAGCAGCCAAGACAGGACAGGGCGATCACCCCTCCACTTT. It translates to CASSQDRTGRSPLHF.